One sample yielded the 20 T cell receptor beta chains listed below, sequenced in a study of CD8 T cells in Susac syndrome (dated by TCRdb to about 2019). Library generation was performed with the immunoSEQ multiplex PCR assay. RNA was extracted using the RNeasy kit, and 0.5 to 1 microgram was reverse transcribed with random hexamers. TCRdb trimmed public reads at Q25 via fastp, called clones via MiXCR and kept in-frame beta chains. Every CDR3 protein is listed once, alongside the most common genes and DNA of its rows. A total of about 120,000 distinct CDR3 sequences appear in this sample, about nine tenths of them only once. The ten largest clones represent roughly 0.14% of the sample. The specimen was CD4+ T cells from PBMCs. All receptors derive from a human donor in good health.

The V call is TRBV6-2 or TRBV6-3, the J call TRBJ1-5; weak D call: TRBD1 (6 bases). V was clipped by 2 bases and J by 2 bases, with 16 bases between them. Germline-derived CDR1 and CDR2 are MNHEY and SVGEGT. The CDR3 sequence is 17 residues long. CDR3 amino acids: CASSYLIMTGGNQPQHF. The CDR3 bases are TGTGCCAGCAGTTACCTGATTATGACAGGCGGCAATCAGCCCCAGCATTTT.

The V call is TRBV7-8, the J call TRBJ2-7, with 8 bases aligning to TRBD2. The CDR3 is made up of 14 amino acids. Germline CDR1 reads SGHVS; CDR2 reads FQNEAQ. The junction had 5 bases not matched to a gene; V was cut back by 5 bases and J by 2 bases. DNA of the CDR3: TGTGCCAGCAGCCTGGGGGGACTAGCCTACGAGCAGTACTTC. It is translated as CASSLGGLAYEQYF. Using reference TRBV7-8 and TRBJ2-7 for the parts outside the CDR3, the full variable domain is GAGVSQSPRYKVAKRGQDVALRCDPISGHVSLFWYQQALGQGPEFLTYFQNEAQLDKSGLPSDRFFAERPEGSVSTLKIQRTQQEDSAVYLCASSLGGLAYEQYFGPGTRLTVT.

The chain joins TRBV4-2 to TRBJ1-3; unclear D gene. Germline V lookup: CDR1 LGHNA, CDR2 YNFKEQ. The CDR3 is 15 residues long. V dropped 0 bases and J dropped 3 bases, with 9 bases sitting between them. The CDR3 DNA follows: TGTGCCAGCAGCCAAGATTTGGGCATTGGAAACACCATATATTTT. It encodes CASSQDLGIGNTIYF.

This clonotype came up a few times. This rearrangement joins TRBV20-1 to TRBJ2-1; 8 bases line up with TRBD2. The ends lost 6 bases at V and 7 bases at J; junction bases unmatched: 14. The CDR3 covers 15 residues. Germline V lookup: CDR1 DFQATT, CDR2 SNEGSKA (reference sequence). CDR3 DNA: TGCAGTGCCCGGGGCGGCCTAGCGGGTCTTAATGAGCAGTTCTTC. It codes for CSARGGLAGLNEQFF.

This clonotype was recorded only once. The V and J genes are TRBV5-1 and TRBJ2-1; TRBD2 matches at 8 bases. After removal of 6 bases from V and 5 bases from J, the junction contained 16 bases not matched to a gene. The CDR3 spans 17 residues. Germline V gene data show CDR1 as SGHRS and CDR2 as YFSETQ. The CDR3 reads CASTSAILSGAHNEQFF. CDR3 DNA: TGCGCCAGCACATCAGCAATACTTAGCGGGGCCCACAATGAGCAGTTCTTC.

The chain is built from TRBV19 and TRBJ2-7, with D possibly matching TRBD2 (6 bases). There are 13 residues in the CDR3. V was pared by 5 bases and J by 9 bases, with 17 bases between. Germline V gene data show CDR1 as LNHDA and CDR2 as SQIVND (reference sequence). In DNA, the CDR3 is TGTGCCAGTAGTCCCCCGGCTAGCGACGGGCAGTACTTC. Residues: CASSPPASDGQYF.

The chain couples TRBV4-2 to TRBJ2-7; D gene unclear. The V gene lost 1 base and the J gene lost 7 bases, with 8 bases spanning the gap. Germline CDR1 reads LGHNA; CDR2 reads YNFKEQ. The length of the CDR3 is 12 residues. This CDR3 reads CASSQVSGEQYF. The DNA of the CDR3 is TGTGCCAGCAGCCAAGTATCTGGGGAGCAGTACTTC.

This chain links TRBV7-8 with TRBJ1-2, with 9 bases identical to TRBD1. Per germline, CDR1 SGHVS and CDR2 FQNEAQ. The CDR3 consists of 13 residues. V was clipped by 5 bases and J by 6 bases; unmatched bases: 4. The DNA of the CDR3 is TGTGCCAGCAGCCTGGGACAGGGCCATGGCTACACCTTC. Its translation: CASSLGQGHGYTF. The full variable domain, in which reference TRBV7-8 and TRBJ1-2 provide the parts outside the CDR3, is GAGVSQSPRYKVAKRGQDVALRCDPISGHVSLFWYQQALGQGPEFLTYFQNEAQLDKSGLPSDRFFAERPEGSVSTLKIQRTQQEDSAVYLCASSLGQGHGYTFGSGTRLTVV.

The genes are TRBV20-1 and TRBJ1-6; D is unclear. Per germline, CDR1 DFQATT and CDR2 SNEGSKA (reference sequence). This CDR3 has 10 amino acids. Trimming stripped 0 bases from V and 15 bases from J, with 6 bases between. For the CDR3, the DNA is TGCAGTGCTAGAGATTATATCCTCCACTTT. Residues: CSARDYILHF.

This sequence joins TRBV21-1 and TRBJ1-4. TRBV21-1 is listed as a pseudogene. The CDR3 contains 15 residues. CDR3 loop: CASRAKGRVAEKLFF. The CDR3 DNA follows: TGTGCCAGTAGAGCAAAGGGTCGGGTAGCTGAAAAACTGTTTTTT.

The rearrangement joins TRBV12-5 to TRBJ2-7; unclear D gene. Per the germline V gene, CDR1 is LGHNT and CDR2 is FRNRAP. The length of the CDR3 is 14 residues. Trimming left V 0 bases short and J 2 bases short, with 8 bases between. The CDR3 here is CASGLVPATYEQYF. The CDR3 nucleotides are TGTGCTAGTGGTTTGGTACCAGCGACCTACGAGCAGTACTTC.

This chain connects TRBV12-5 to TRBJ1-5, with D hard to call. The CDR3 spans 15 residues. Per the germline V gene, CDR1 is LGHNT and CDR2 is FRNRAP. V dropped 4 bases and J dropped 4 bases, with 14 bases sitting between them. The CDR3 DNA follows: TGTGCTAGTGGTTGGACTTCCCCTACTAATCAGCCCCAGCATTTT. This encodes CASGWTSPTNQPQHF.

The chain is built from TRBV14 and TRBJ2-7; no definite D call. The CDR3 is 16 residues long. The germline CDR1 and CDR2 sequences are SGHDN and FVKESK. V was trimmed by 3 bases and J by 2 bases, leaving 17 bases between them. CDR3 protein: CASSQTLVNRAYEQYF. Written as DNA, the CDR3 is TGTGCCAGCAGCCAGACTCTCGTCAACAGAGCCTACGAGCAGTACTTC.

This clonotype occurred once. V and J are TRBV5-1 and TRBJ2-7; D is perhaps TRBD1 or TRBD2 (5 bases each). This CDR3 is built from 13 residues. Trimming cost V 7 bases and J 6 bases, with 17 bases left between them. Germline CDR1 reads SGHRS; CDR2 reads YFSETQ. The CDR3: CASGPAGGREQYF. The CDR3 nucleotides read TGCGCCAGCGGACCGGCTGGGGGACGCGAGCAGTACTTC. The full variable domain, completed using reference TRBV5-1 and TRBJ2-7, is KAGVTQTPRYLIKTRGQQVTLSCSPISGHRSVSWYQQTPGQGLQFLFEYFSETQRNKGNFPGRFSGRQFSNSRSEMNVSTLELGDSALYLCASGPAGGREQYFGPGTRLTVT.

The rearrangement links TRBV27 to TRBJ1-2; tentatively, D is TRBD1 (6 bases). This CDR3 region has 12 residues. Germline V gene lookup returns CDR1 MNHEY and CDR2 SMNVEV (reference sequence). V was clipped by 7 bases and J by 6 bases, with 12 bases between them. Here the CDR3 reads CASTTRGHGYTF. The CDR3 DNA sequence: TGTGCCAGCACGACCAGGGGCCATGGCTACACCTTC.

V is TRBV19 and J is TRBJ1-1; 9 nucleotides line up with TRBD1. With 4 bases clipped from V and 2 bases from J, the junction kept 8 bases outside the gene matches. CDR3 size: 16 residues. Germline V CDR1 and CDR2: LNHDA, SQIVND (reference sequence). The CDR3 loop is CASSTLGTGRNTEAFF. DNA for the CDR3: TGTGCCAGTAGTACGTTAGGGACAGGGAGAAACACTGAAGCTTTCTTT.

The chain couples TRBV5-1 to TRBJ2-7; 10 bases match TRBD1. The CDR3 runs 14 residues. Germline V gene lookup returns CDR1 SGHRS and CDR2 YFSETQ. V dropped 3 bases and J dropped 3; count of bases not matched to a gene: 3. CDR3 nucleotide sequence: TGCGCCAGCAGCTCCCGGGACAGGGGCTACGAGCAGTACTTC. This encodes CASSSRDRGYEQYF.

The CDR3 bases are TGTGCCATCACAAGCAACTATGGCTACACCTTC. It translates to CAITSNYGYTF. V usage is TRBV10-3 and J usage is TRBJ1-2, with D unresolved. Germline V CDR1 and CDR2: ENHRY, SYGVKD. V was shortened by 7 bases and J by 2 bases, with 5 bases between the two germline ends. CDR3 length: 11 amino acids.

The V and J genes are TRBV6-6 and TRBJ1-2; D uncertain. Germline CDR1 reads MNHNY; CDR2 reads SVGAGI (reference sequence). This CDR3 comprises 13 residues. Between the trimmed V and J ends, which lost 9 bases and 4 bases, there was a span of 15 bases. CDR3 in amino acids: CASSGGGSYGYTF. CDR3 nucleotides: TGTGCCAGTTCCGGTGGAGGTAGCTATGGCTACACCTTC.

The gene calls are TRBV20-1 and TRBJ2-5, with a possible D match to TRBD2 (6 bases). This CDR3 is 17 amino acids long. Germline CDR1 is DFQATT and CDR2 is SNEGSKA (reference sequence). Trimming cost V 0 bases and J 5 bases, with 22 bases left between them. CDR3: CSARETLSGRGWETQYF. Written as DNA, the CDR3 is TGCAGTGCTAGAGAAACACTCTCCGGGAGAGGTTGGGAGACCCAGTACTTC.